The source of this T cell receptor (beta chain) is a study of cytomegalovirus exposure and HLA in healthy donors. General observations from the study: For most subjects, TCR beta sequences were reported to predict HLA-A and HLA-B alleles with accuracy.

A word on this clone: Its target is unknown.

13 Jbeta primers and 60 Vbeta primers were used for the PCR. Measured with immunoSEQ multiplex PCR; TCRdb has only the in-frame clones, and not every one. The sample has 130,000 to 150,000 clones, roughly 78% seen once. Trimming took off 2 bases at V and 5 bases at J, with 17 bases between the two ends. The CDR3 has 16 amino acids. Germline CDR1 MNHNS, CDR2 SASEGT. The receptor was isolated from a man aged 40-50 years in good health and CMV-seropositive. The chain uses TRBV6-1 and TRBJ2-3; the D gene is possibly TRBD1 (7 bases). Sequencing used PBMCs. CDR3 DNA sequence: TGTGCCAGCAGTGAAAGGGCAGGGGGGCGCTTAGATACGCAGTATTTT. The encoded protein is CASSERAGGRLDTQYF.